What follows is one T cell receptor beta chain and its context. This record comes from a study of cytomegalovirus exposure and HLA in healthy donors. The CDR3 runs to 13 residues. V shed 3 bases and J shed 5 bases, with 10 bases lying between them. The germline gives CDR1 MNHEY, CDR2 SMNVEV (reference sequence). PCR employed 60 Vbeta and 13 Jbeta primers. Repertoires were generated with immunoSEQ multiplex PCR, while TCRdb's copy carries only in-frame clones and drops some. The repertoire holds 150,000 to 200,000 clones, with more than 70% as singletons. This TCR derives from a boy aged 5-17 years in good health and CMV-seronegative. Sequenced input: PBMCs. The rearrangement joins TRBV27 to TRBJ1-2; possible D gene TRBD1, 5 bases. For the CDR3, the DNA is TGTGCCAGCAGTTTCGGACACGATTATGGCTACACCTTC. Protein sequence: CASSFGHDYGYTF.